Below are 2 T cell receptor beta chains sequenced from a single sample in a study of blood T cell repertoires in COVID-19. The protocol was immunoSEQ multiplex PCR, while the TCRdb copy is restricted to in-frame clones and leaves out a portion. The sample carries some 110,000 clones, around 84% recorded once. Input material: PBMCs or T cells enriched from blood (not recorded which). All receptors derive from a young woman who had recovered from COVID-19.

J is TRBJ2-7 and V is TRBV28; 16 bases map to TRBD2. The CDR3 is made up of 17 amino acids. The junction had 11 bases not matched to a gene; V was cut back by 6 bases and J by 6 bases. CDR1 and CDR2 (germline): MDHEN, SYDVKM. The chain's CDR3 is CASRPLGGLAGGGEQYF. The CDR3, as DNA: TGTGCCAGCAGGCCCCTTGGGGGACTAGCGGGAGGGGGCGAGCAGTACTTC.

This chain links TRBV2 with TRBJ2-1; 10 bases fit TRBD2. After removal of 2 bases from V and 3 bases from J, the junction contained 4 bases not matched to a gene. Germline-derived CDR1 and CDR2 are SNHLY and FYNNEI. The CDR3 covers 16 residues. DNA for the CDR3: TGTGCCAGCAGTGAAAGGGCTAGCGGGAGCTACAATGAGCAGTTCTTC. It encodes CASSERASGSYNEQFF.